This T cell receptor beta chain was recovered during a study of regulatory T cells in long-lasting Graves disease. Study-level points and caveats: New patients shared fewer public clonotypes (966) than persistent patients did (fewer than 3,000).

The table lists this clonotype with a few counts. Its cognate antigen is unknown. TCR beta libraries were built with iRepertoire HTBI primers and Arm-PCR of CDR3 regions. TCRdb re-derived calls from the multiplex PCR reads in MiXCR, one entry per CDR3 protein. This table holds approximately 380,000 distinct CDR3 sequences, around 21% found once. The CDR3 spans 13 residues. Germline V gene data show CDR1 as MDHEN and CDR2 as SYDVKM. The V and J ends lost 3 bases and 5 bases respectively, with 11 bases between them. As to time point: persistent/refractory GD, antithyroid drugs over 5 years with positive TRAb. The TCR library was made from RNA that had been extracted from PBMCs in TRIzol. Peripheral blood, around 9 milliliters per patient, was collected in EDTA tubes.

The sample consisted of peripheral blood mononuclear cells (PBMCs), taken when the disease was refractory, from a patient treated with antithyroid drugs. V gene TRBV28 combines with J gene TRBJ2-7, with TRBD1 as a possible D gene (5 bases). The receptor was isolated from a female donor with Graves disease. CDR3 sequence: CASSLRQGDEQYF. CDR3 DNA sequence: TGTGCCAGCAGTTTGCGGCAGGGCGACGAGCAGTACTTC.